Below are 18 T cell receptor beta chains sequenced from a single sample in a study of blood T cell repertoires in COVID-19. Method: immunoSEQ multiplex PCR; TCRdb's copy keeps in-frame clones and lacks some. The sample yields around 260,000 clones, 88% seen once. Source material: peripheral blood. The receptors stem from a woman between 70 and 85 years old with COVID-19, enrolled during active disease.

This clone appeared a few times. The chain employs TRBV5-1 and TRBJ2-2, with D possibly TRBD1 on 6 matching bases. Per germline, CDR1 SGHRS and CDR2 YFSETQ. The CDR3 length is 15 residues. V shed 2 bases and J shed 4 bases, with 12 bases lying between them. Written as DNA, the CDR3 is TGCGCCAGCAGCTTTCGAGGGGGAAGCACCGGGGAGCTGTTTTTT. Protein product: CASSFRGGSTGELFF.

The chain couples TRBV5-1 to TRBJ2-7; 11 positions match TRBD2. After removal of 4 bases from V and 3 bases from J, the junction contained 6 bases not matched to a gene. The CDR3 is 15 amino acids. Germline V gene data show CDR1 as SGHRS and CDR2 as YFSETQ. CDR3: CASSLAGGTDYEQYF. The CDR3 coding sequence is TGCGCCAGCAGCCTAGCGGGAGGAACTGACTACGAGCAGTACTTC.

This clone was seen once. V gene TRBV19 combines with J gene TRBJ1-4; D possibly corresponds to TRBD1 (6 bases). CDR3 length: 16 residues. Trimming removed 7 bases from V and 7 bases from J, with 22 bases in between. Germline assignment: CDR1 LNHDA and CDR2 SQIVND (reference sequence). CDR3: CASTLGGGAGGEKLFF. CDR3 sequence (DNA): TGTGCCAGTACCCTTGGTGGGGGGGCCGGTGGTGAAAAACTGTTTTTT. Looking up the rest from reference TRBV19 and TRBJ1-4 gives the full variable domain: DGGITQSPKYLFRKEGQNVTLSCEQNLNHDAMYWYRQDPGQGLRLIYYSQIVNDFQKGDIAEGYSVSREKKESFPLTVTSAQKNPTAFYLCASTLGGGAGGEKLFFGSGTQLSVL.

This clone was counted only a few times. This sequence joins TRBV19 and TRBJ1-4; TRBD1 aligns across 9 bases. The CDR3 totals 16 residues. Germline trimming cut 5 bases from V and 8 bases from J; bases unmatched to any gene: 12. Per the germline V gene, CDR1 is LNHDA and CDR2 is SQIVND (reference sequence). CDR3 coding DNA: TGTGCCAGTAGTCCTGGACAGGGGCGGGCTGGGGAAAAACTGTTTTTT. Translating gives CASSPGQGRAGEKLFF.

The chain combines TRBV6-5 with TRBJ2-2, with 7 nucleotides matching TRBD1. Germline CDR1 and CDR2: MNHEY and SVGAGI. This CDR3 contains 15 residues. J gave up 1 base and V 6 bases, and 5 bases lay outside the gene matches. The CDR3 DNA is TGTGCCAGCAGCCGAAACAGGGGGAACACCGGGGAGCTGTTTTTT. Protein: CASSRNRGNTGELFF.

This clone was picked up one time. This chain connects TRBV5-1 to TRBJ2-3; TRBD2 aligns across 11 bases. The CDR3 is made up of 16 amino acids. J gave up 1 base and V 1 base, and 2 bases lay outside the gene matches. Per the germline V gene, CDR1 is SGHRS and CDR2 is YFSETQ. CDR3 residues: CASSLLAGGGTDTQYF. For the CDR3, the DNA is TGCGCCAGCAGCTTGTTAGCGGGAGGGGGCACAGATACGCAGTATTTT.

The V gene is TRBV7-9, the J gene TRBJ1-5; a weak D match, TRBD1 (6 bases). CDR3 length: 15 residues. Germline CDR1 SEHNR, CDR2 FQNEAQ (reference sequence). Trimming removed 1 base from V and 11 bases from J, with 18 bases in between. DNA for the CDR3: TGTGCCAGCAGCTTAGTACAGGGTTTTCAAGGAGCCCAGCATTTT. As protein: CASSLVQGFQGAQHF.

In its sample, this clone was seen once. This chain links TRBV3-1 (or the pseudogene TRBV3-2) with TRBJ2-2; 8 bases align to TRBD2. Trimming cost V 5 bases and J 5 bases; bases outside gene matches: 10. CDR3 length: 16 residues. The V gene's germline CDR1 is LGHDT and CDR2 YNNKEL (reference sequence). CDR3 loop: CASSYQGASGTGELFF. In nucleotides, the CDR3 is TGTGCCAGCAGCTACCAAGGGGCTAGCGGGACCGGGGAGCTGTTTTTT.

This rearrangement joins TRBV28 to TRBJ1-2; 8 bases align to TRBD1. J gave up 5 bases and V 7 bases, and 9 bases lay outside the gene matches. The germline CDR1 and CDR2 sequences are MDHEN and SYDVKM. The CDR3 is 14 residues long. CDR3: CASNTGTGGYGYTF. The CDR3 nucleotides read TGTGCCAGCAATACCGGGACAGGCGGATATGGCTACACCTTC.

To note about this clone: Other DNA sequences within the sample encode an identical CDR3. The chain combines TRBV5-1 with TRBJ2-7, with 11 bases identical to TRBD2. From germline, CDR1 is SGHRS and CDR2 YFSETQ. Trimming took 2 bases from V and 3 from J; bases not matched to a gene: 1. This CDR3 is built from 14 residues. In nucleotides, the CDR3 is TGCGCCAGCAGCTTCACTAGCGGGAGCTACGAGCAGTACTTC. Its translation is CASSFTSGSYEQYF.

CDR3 sequence reads: CASSQGTALGNTIYF. Here the CDR3 DNA reads TGCGCCAGCAGCCAAGGGACAGCCCTTGGAAACACCATATATTTT. This chain joins TRBV5-1 and TRBJ1-3; TRBD1 aligns across 7 bases. This CDR3 is 15 amino acids long. The trim removed 4 bases at V and 3 bases at J, leaving 7 bases unmatched. Germline assignment: CDR1 SGHRS and CDR2 YFSETQ.

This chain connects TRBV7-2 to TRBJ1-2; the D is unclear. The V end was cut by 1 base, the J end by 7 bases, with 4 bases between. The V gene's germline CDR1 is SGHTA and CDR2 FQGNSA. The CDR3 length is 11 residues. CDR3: CASSLVGGYTF. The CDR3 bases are TGTGCCAGCAGCTTAGTCGGTGGCTACACCTTC. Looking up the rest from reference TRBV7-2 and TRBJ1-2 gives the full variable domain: GAGVSQSPSNKVTEKGKDVELRCDPISGHTALYWYRQSLGQGLEFLIYFQGNSAPDKSGLPSDRFSAERTGGSVSTLTIQRTQQEDSAVYLCASSLVGGYTFGSGTRLTVV.

The CDR3 spells CASSQGLAGGSTDTQYF. CDR3 nucleotide sequence: TGCGCCAGCAGCCAGGGACTAGCGGGAGGAAGCACAGATACGCAGTATTTT. This chain joins TRBV5-1 and TRBJ2-3; 15 bases agree with TRBD2. Germline CDR1 reads SGHRS; CDR2 reads YFSETQ. J gave up 0 bases and V 4 bases, and 3 bases lay outside the gene matches. The CDR3 runs to 17 residues.

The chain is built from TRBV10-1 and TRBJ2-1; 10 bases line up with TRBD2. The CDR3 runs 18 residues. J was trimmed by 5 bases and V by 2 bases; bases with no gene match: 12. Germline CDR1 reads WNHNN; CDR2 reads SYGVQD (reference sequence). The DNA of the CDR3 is TGCGCCAGCAGTGAGGTTTTAAGGGCTAGCGGGAGCGACAATGAGCAGTTCTTC. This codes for CASSEVLRASGSDNEQFF.

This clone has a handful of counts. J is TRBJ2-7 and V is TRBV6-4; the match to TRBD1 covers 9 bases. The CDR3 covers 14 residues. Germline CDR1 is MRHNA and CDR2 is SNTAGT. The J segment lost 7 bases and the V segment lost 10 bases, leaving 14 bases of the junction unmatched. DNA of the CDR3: TGTGCCACCCTTCCCAAGGACAGGGGAGGTGAGCAGTACTTC. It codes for CATLPKDRGGEQYF.

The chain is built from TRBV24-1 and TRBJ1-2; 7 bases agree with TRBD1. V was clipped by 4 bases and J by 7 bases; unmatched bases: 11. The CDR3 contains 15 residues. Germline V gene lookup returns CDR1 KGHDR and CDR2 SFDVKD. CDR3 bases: TGTGCCACCAGTGAGCGGACAGGTAGTGGGGGTGGCTACACCTTC. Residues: CATSERTGSGGGYTF.

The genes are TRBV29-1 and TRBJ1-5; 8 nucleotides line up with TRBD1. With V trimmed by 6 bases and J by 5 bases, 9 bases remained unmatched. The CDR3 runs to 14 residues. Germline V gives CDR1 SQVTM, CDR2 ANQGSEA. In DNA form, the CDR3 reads TGCAGCGTCCGCACGACAGGGGTCGATCAGCCCCAGCATTTT. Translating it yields CSVRTTGVDQPQHF. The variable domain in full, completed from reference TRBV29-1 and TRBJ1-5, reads SAVISQKPSRDICQRGTSLTIQCQVDSQVTMMFWYRQQPGQSLTLIATANQGSEATYESGFVIDKFPISRPNLTFSTLTVSNMSPEDSSIYLCSVRTTGVDQPQHFGDGTRLSIL.

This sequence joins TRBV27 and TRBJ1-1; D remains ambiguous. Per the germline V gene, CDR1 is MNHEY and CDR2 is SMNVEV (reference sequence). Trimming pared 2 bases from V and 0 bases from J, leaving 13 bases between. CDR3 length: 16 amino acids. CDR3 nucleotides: TGTGCCAGCAGTTTACTCTCCGGGTCAGTGAACACTGAAGCTTTCTTT. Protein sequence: CASSLLSGSVNTEAFF.